Listed below are T cell receptor beta chains from one sample, sequenced in a study of early T cells in non-severe SARS-CoV-2 infection. TCRdb passed the 5' RACE reads through MiXCR, listing each CDR3 protein once. The table records more than 65,000 distinct CDR3 sequences, over 10% of them present only once. The sequencing input was whole blood. All receptors come from an adult who was a healthcare worker with PCR-confirmed SARS-CoV-2 infection or an uninfected control (not recorded which). Both conserved end residues are part of each CDR3. The D gene is left open where the match is weak. Rows give clone size only sometimes, using once, few, many, or a class for an expanded clone.

d_call	v_call	clone_size	j_call	cdr3_aa	cdr3_nt
TRBD1	TRBV12-3/TRBV12-4	-	TRBJ2-1	CASSPTGTGLYNEQFF	TGTGCCAGCAGTCCGACCGGGACAGGGCTTTACAATGAGCAGTTCTTC
-	TRBV12-3/TRBV12-4	few	TRBJ1-5	CASSPGRGFNQPQHF	TGTGCCAGCAGTCCTGGCAGGGGTTTCAATCAGCCCCAGCATTTT
TRBD2	TRBV29-1	few	TRBJ2-3	CSVAPGLATDTQYF	TGCAGCGTCGCACCGGGACTAGCCACAGATACGCAGTATTTT
TRBD2	TRBV20-1	-	TRBJ2-1	CSAMAGGNSYNEQFF	TGCAGTGCTATGGCGGGGGGGAACTCCTACAATGAGCAGTTCTTC
TRBD1	TRBV20-1	few	TRBJ1-4	CSAQSSRTGGYEKLFF	TGCAGTGCCCAGAGTTCCCGGACAGGGGGCTATGAAAAACTGTTTTTT
TRBD2	TRBV29-1	-	TRBJ2-7	CSVEGHREAEQYF	TGCAGCGTTGAAGGGCACCGGGAGGCCGAGCAGTACTTC
TRBD1	TRBV5-6	many	TRBJ1-2	CASSFRQGTNYGYTF	TGTGCCAGCAGCTTCCGACAGGGGACTAACTATGGCTACACCTTC
-	TRBV20-1	many	TRBJ1-2	CSASNPHGYTF	TGCAGTGCTAGTAACCCGCATGGCTACACCTTC
-	TRBV6-6	-	TRBJ1-1	CASSATGNTEAFF	TGTGCCAGCAGCGCGACAGGGAACACTGAAGCTTTCTTT
TRBD1	TRBV7-9	few	TRBJ2-7	CASSPSATGGTYEQYF	TGTGCCAGCAGCCCTAGTGCGACAGGGGGCACCTACGAGCAGTACTTC
TRBD1	TRBV20-1	few	TRBJ2-4	CSASTGVAKNIQYF	TGCAGTGCTAGCACAGGGGTGGCCAAAAACATTCAGTACTTC
-	TRBV3-1	-	TRBJ2-1	CASSQGVSALEQFF	TGTGCCAGCAGCCAAGGGGTCTCCGCCCTTGAGCAGTTCTTC
-	TRBV7-2	few	TRBJ2-1	CASSLEPGTYNEQFF	TGTGCCAGCAGCTTAGAGCCGGGGACCTACAATGAGCAGTTCTTC
-	TRBV21-1	-	TRBJ2-2	CASSSPQGTGELFF	TGTGCCAGCAGCAGCCCTCAGGGTACCGGGGAGCTGTTTTTT
-	TRBV6-1	-	TRBJ1-5	CASSEAPSSAQHF	TGTGCCAGCAGTGAAGCGCCAAGCAGTGCCCAGCATTTT
TRBD1	TRBV29-1	many	TRBJ2-7	CSVDGDSPYEQYF	TGCAGCGTTGACGGGGACAGCCCCTACGAGCAGTACTTC
TRBD2	TRBV10-3	many	TRBJ2-3	CAISDGREGPTDTQYF	TGTGCCATCAGTGATGGGCGGGAGGGCCCTACAGATACGCAGTATTTT
-	TRBV5-4	many	TRBJ1-3	CASSLEGRLSGNTIYF	TGTGCCAGCAGCTTGGAGGGGAGGCTCTCTGGAAACACCATATATTTT
-	TRBV28	many	TRBJ1-2	CASGGNGVQGYGYTF	TGTGCCAGCGGGGGTAACGGGGTTCAAGGCTATGGCTACACCTTC
-	TRBV5-1	-	TRBJ2-3	CASSRARARTDTQYF	TGCGCCAGCAGCCGGGCCCGGGCACGCACAGATACGCAGTATTTT
TRBD1	TRBV18	-	TRBJ1-2	CASSPRTGEGSYGYTF	TGTGCCAGCTCACCACGGACAGGGGAGGGTTCCTATGGCTACACCTTC
-	TRBV18	many	TRBJ1-2	CASSLLDPAGAPTELETYGYTF	TGTGCCAGCTCACTCCTGGATCCCGCCGGGGCCCCGACAGAGCTTGAGACATATGGCTACACCTTC
TRBD2	TRBV12-3/TRBV12-4	few	TRBJ2-3	CASSLNLRVLAGRSSTDTQYF	TGTGCCAGCAGTTTAAATCTTCGGGTACTAGCGGGGAGGAGCAGCACAGATACGCAGTATTTT